The rows below give T cell receptor beta chains drawn from one sample of a study of CD4+ T cells in melanoma. The data were produced by immunoSEQ multiplex PCR, yet TCRdb's version contains in-frame clones alone and is incomplete. This table holds about 5,000 clones, around three fifths found once. Source material: cells from a culture (not recorded whether cultured in vitro). These receptors came from a human donor with melanoma. CDR3s include the opening cysteine and the closing phenylalanine or tryptophan. The D gene is left open where the match is weak. A row's size may be missing; if present it is once, few, many or a size class.

cdr3_aa cdr3_nt j_call clone_size d_call v_call cdr3_length
CASMGTANNEQFF TGTGCCAGCATGGGGACAGCGAACAATGAGCAGTTCTTC TRBJ2-1 . TRBD1 TRBV6-5 13
CASSPRDSDGYTF TGTGCCAGCAGTCCCCGGGACAGCGATGGCTACACCTTC TRBJ1-2 . TRBD1 TRBV28 13
CSVRGTGGGYTF TGCAGCGTTAGGGGGACGGGCGGGGGCTACACCTTC TRBJ1-2 . . TRBV29-1 12
CASSLLGQRYF TGTGCCAGCAGTTTATTGGGACAGAGGTACTTC TRBJ2-7 few TRBD1 TRBV27 11
CASSRWQGGKNIQYF TGTGCCAGCAGCCGTTGGCAGGGCGGCAAAAACATTCAGTACTTC TRBJ2-4 . . TRBV13 15
CAWSPGTTSNQPQHF TGTGCCTGGAGCCCCGGGACAACTAGCAATCAGCCCCAGCATTTT TRBJ1-5 few . TRBV30 15
CASSLKGQGRGETQYF TGTGCCAGCAGCTTGAAAGGACAGGGGAGAGGGGAGACCCAGTACTTC TRBJ2-5 large TRBD1 TRBV5-4 16
CASSVSLMNTEAFF TGCGCCAGCAGCGTGTCATTAATGAACACTGAAGCTTTCTTT TRBJ1-1 . . TRBV5-1 14
CSARDRPEAFF TGCAGTGCTAGAGATCGGCCTGAAGCTTTCTTT TRBJ1-1 large . TRBV20-1 11
CASSLGTGRETQYF TGTGCCAGCAGTTTAGGGACAGGGAGGGAGACCCAGTACTTC TRBJ2-5 . TRBD1 TRBV6-6 14
CASSTGQARNEKLFF TGTGCCAGCAGCACCGGACAGGCGCGAAATGAAAAACTGTTTTTT TRBJ1-4 . TRBD1 TRBV5-5 15
CASSLDSRGYYEQYF TGCGCCAGCAGCTTAGACAGCCGGGGGTACTACGAGCAGTACTTC TRBJ2-7 . . TRBV5-1 15
CASSDGGGQPQHF TGTGCCAGCAGTGACGGGGGCGGCCAGCCCCAGCATTTT TRBJ1-5 . . TRBV2 13
CASSQANSPLHF TGTGCCAGCAGCCAAGCTAATTCACCCCTCCACTTT TRBJ1-6 few . TRBV3-1/TRBV3-2 12
CASGSYKDEQYF TGTGCCAGCGGGTCCTACAAGGACGAGCAGTACTTC TRBJ2-7 . . TRBV12-3/TRBV12-4 12
CASSFGTGVFEQYF TGTGCCAGCAGTTTTGGGACAGGGGTTTTCGAGCAGTACTTC TRBJ2-7 . TRBD1 TRBV28 14
CASSYPGIIDTGELFF TGTGCCAGCAGCTATCCGGGGATCATAGACACCGGGGAGCTGTTTTTT TRBJ2-2 . . TRBV5-6 16
CASSQDGPRGGTYEQYF TGCGCCAGCAGCCAAGATGGCCCCAGGGGGGGGACCTACGAGCAGTACTTC TRBJ2-7 . . TRBV4-1 17
CASSLTVNTEAFF TGCGCCAGCAGCTTGACAGTGAACACTGAAGCTTTCTTT TRBJ1-1 medium-sized . TRBV5-1 13
CASSYRVIVSGANVLTF TGTGCCAGCAGCTACAGGGTCATTGTCTCTGGGGCCAACGTCCTGACTTTC TRBJ2-6 medium-sized . TRBV7-8 17
CASSLGGLSVTQYF TGTGCCAGCAGCTTAGGGGGACTATCAGTTACGCAGTATTTT TRBJ2-3 . TRBD2 TRBV11-2 14
CASSLQGDYGYTF TGCGCCAGCAGCTTGCAGGGCGACTATGGCTACACCTTC TRBJ1-2 . . TRBV5-1 13
CASSVGWGDTQYF TGTGCCAGCAGTGTTGGGTGGGGAGATACGCAGTATTTT TRBJ2-3 . . TRBV27 13
CASSESEGFGEQFF TGCGCCAGCAGTGAATCGGAGGGTTTCGGAGAGCAGTTCTTC TRBJ2-1 medium-sized . TRBV10-1 14
CASSPQAKLNTGELFF TGTGCCAGCAGCCCTCAGGCAAAATTAAACACCGGGGAGCTGTTTTTT TRBJ2-2 . . TRBV7-9 16
CASSDGQPTNEKLFF TGCGCCAGCAGCGATGGACAGCCAACTAATGAAAAACTGTTTTTT TRBJ1-4 . . TRBV5-1 15
CAWSGIVGGRGYTF TGTGCCTGGAGTGGTATCGTGGGGGGCCGTGGCTACACCTTC TRBJ1-2 . . TRBV30 14
CASSLDRLGQSFSNQPQHF TGTGCCAGCAGCTTAGATCGCCTGGGACAGAGCTTTAGCAATCAGCCCCAGCATTTT TRBJ1-5 . TRBD1 TRBV7-8 19
CAWSGGRDPYEQYF TGTGCCTGGTCGGGGGGAAGGGACCCCTACGAGCAGTACTTC TRBJ2-7 . TRBD2 TRBV30 14
CASSADRGAGANVLTF TGTGCCAGCAGCGCCGACAGGGGGGCTGGGGCCAACGTCCTGACTTTC TRBJ2-6 . TRBD1 TRBV11-2 16
CASSITSGGATDTQYF TGTGCCAGTAGTATTACCAGCGGGGGGGCGACAGATACGCAGTATTTT TRBJ2-3 few TRBD2 TRBV19 16
CASSLYNEQFF TGTGCCAGCAGTTTGTACAATGAGCAGTTCTTC TRBJ2-1 . . TRBV27 11
CASSPLYEQFF TGTGCCAGCAGCCCATTATATGAGCAGTTCTTC TRBJ2-1 few . TRBV2 11
CASSVEGEVDEQYF TGTGCCAGCAGCGTAGAGGGGGAAGTCGACGAGCAGTACTTC TRBJ2-7 once . TRBV9 14
CASSDYRDYGYTF TGTGCCAGCAGCGATTACCGGGACTATGGCTACACCTTC TRBJ1-2 . . TRBV5-6 13
CASSPKGLAGGTGELFF TGTGCCAGCAGCCCTAAGGGACTAGCGGGGGGCACCGGGGAGCTGTTTTTT TRBJ2-2 . TRBD2 TRBV7-3 17
CSVFGGGLTGTEAFF TGCAGCGTCTTTGGTGGGGGGCTCACAGGGACTGAAGCTTTCTTT TRBJ1-1 few . TRBV29-1 15
CASSPPGLGNQPQHF TGTGCCAGCTCACCACCGGGCCTGGGCAATCAGCCCCAGCATTTT TRBJ1-5 . . TRBV18 15
CASSKDRSRHCSGNTIYF TGTGCCAGCAGCAAAGACCGGTCCAGGCATTGCTCTGGAAACACCATATATTTT TRBJ1-3 . . TRBV21-1 18
CASSGGTGNYEQYF TGTGCCAGCAGCGGAGGGACAGGGAACTACGAGCAGTACTTC TRBJ2-7 large TRBD1 TRBV16 14
CASSLGLAGYNEQFF TGTGCCAGCAGCTTGGGACTAGCGGGTTACAATGAGCAGTTCTTC TRBJ2-1 . TRBD2 TRBV7-8 15
CASSHGTSGVYEQYF TGTGCCAGCAGCCACGGGACATCAGGCGTCTACGAGCAGTACTTC TRBJ2-7 few . TRBV11-1 15
CASSNGPYEQYF TGTGCCAGTAGTAACGGGCCCTACGAGCAGTACTTC TRBJ2-7 large . TRBV19 12
CASSLAREREKLFF TGTGCCAGCAGCTTGGCCCGCGAGCGTGAAAAACTGTTTTTT TRBJ1-4 . . TRBV5-4 14
CASSYDRGSYEQYF TGTGCCAGTAGTTATGATAGGGGCTCCTACGAGCAGTACTTC TRBJ2-7 . . TRBV19 14
CASSGGLAGRWYQQETQYF TGTGCCAGCAGTGGGGGACTAGCGGGGAGGTGGTACCAACAAGAGACCCAGTACTTC TRBJ2-5 . TRBD2 TRBV2 19
CASTRRTDIPGNTIYF TGTGCCAGCACCCGACGGACGGATATTCCTGGAAACACCATATATTTT TRBJ1-3 . . TRBV6-6 16
CASSGFGTGELFF TGTGCCAGCAGTGGCTTTGGGACCGGGGAGCTGTTTTTT TRBJ2-2 . . TRBV11-3 13
CASSEDRVGQFF TGTGCCAGCAGTGAGGACAGGGTGGGCCAGTTCTTC TRBJ2-1 . TRBD1 TRBV2 12
CASTGPISYEQYF TGTGCCAGTACCGGCCCGATCTCCTACGAGCAGTACTTC TRBJ2-7 . . TRBV19 13
CASSAQGVAGELFF TGCGCCAGCAGTGCCCAGGGTGTCGCCGGGGAGCTGTTTTTT TRBJ2-2 . . TRBV10-1 14
CASNDRDRGSYEQYF TGTGCCAGCAACGACCGGGACAGGGGATCCTACGAGCAGTACTTC TRBJ2-7 . TRBD1 TRBV7-2 15
CASGAAPGQPQHF TGTGCTAGTGGGGCGGCTCCGGGACAGCCCCAGCATTTT TRBJ1-5 medium-sized . TRBV12-5 13